This TCR beta chain was profiled in a study of PD-1 blockade in classical Hodgkin lymphoma. General observations from the study: Relative to healthy donors, newly diagnosed patients reportedly had lower baseline TCR diversity, which was reported as lower still in relapsed/refractory patients.

Profiled with immunoSEQ multiplex PCR; TCRdb holds only in-frame clones, not every one. The profile shows some 30,000 clones, roughly 85% of them singletons. The V end lost 9 bases, the J end lost 5 bases, and 13 bases lay between the germline ends. CDR3 length: 13 amino acids. CDR1 and CDR2 (germline): MNHNS, SASEGT. Concerning this clone itself: Its antigen is not known.

Time point defined: cycle 4 day 1 (C4D1), after five to seven weeks of nivolumab. Relapses following autologous stem cell transplantation were seen in all patients, with brentuximab vedotin exposure varying. CD4+ T cells were purified from thawed PBMCs by negative selection. Responses achieved at best were complete response, partial response or progressive disease. The origin of this receptor is a human donor with classical Hodgkin lymphoma. The sample consisted of CD4+ T cells from blood, taken before the fourth cycle of nivolumab. The chain uses TRBV6-1 and TRBJ1-4, with D maybe TRBD1 (6 bases). CDR3 sequence reads: CASHTGMNEKLFF. The CDR3 DNA reads TGTGCCAGTCATACAGGGATGAATGAAAAACTGTTTTTT.